The 8 T cell receptor beta chains below all came from one sample that was sequenced in a study of PD-L1 blockade in urothelial cancer. Time point here: pretreatment peripheral blood. The repertoire was sequenced with immunoSEQ multiplex PCR; TCRdb's copy has only in-frame clones and lacks some. The repertoire consists of 84,000 or so clones, with approximately 81% occurring once and the leading ten covering approximately 14%. The source was PBMCs, collected around atezolizumab (anti-PD-L1) treatment. All receptors derive from a man aged 60-69 years with urothelial cancer.

This clone appeared a single time. The V and J genes are TRBV5-1 and TRBJ2-5; TRBD1 matches 8 bases. Trimming at V came to 3 bases and at J to 4 bases, leaving 2 bases not matched to a gene. Germline-derived CDR1 and CDR2 are SGHRS and YFSETQ. This CDR3 contains 13 residues. This CDR3 is CASSSQGAETQYF. CDR3 bases: TGCGCCAGCAGCTCCCAGGGGGCAGAGACCCAGTACTTC.

The chain is built from TRBV30 and TRBJ2-3, with 8 bases fitting TRBD2. CDR1 is GTSNPN and CDR2 is SVGIG in the germline V gene (reference sequence). V shed 2 bases and J 4 bases; nucleotides not matched to a gene: 5. The length of the CDR3 is 14 residues. The CDR3 region is CAWSYGLAPDTQYF. As DNA, the CDR3 is TGTGCCTGGAGTTATGGACTAGCCCCAGATACGCAGTATTTT.

This chain's CDR3 is CASSQATGTEKGNTIYF. The CDR3 DNA sequence: TGCGCCAGCAGCCAGGCGACCGGGACAGAGAAAGGAAACACCATATATTTT. The rearrangement joins TRBV4-1 to TRBJ1-3; 7 positions match TRBD1. The CDR3 spans 17 residues. Germline V CDR1 and CDR2: MGHRA, YSYEKL. With 3 bases clipped from V and 4 bases from J, the junction kept 12 bases outside the gene matches.

The chain carries TRBV6-6 and TRBJ1-5; possibly TRBD1 for D (5 bases). Germline V gives CDR1 MNHNY, CDR2 SVGAGI (reference sequence). Trimming left V 6 bases short and J 2 bases short, with 11 bases between. This CDR3 is 14 amino acids long. The CDR3 region is CASRQGLGNQPQHF. CDR3 nucleotides: TGTGCCAGCAGGCAGGGACTCGGCAATCAGCCCCAGCATTTT.

The J gene is TRBJ2-7, the V gene TRBV7-9; 11 bases are a match to TRBD2. This CDR3 comprises 18 residues. V dropped 3 bases and J dropped 3; count of bases not matched to a gene: 13. The V gene's germline CDR1 is SEHNR and CDR2 FQNEAQ (reference sequence). In DNA form, the CDR3 reads TGTGCCAGCAGCTTGGGACATTCTAGCGGGAGGTACTTCTACGAGCAGTACTTC. Its translation is CASSLGHSSGRYFYEQYF. The full variable domain, in which reference TRBV7-9 and TRBJ2-7 provide the parts outside the CDR3, is DTGVSQNPRHKITKRGQNVTFRCDPISEHNRLYWYRQTLGQGPEFLTYFQNEAQLEKSRLLSDRFSAERPKGSFSTLEIQRTEQGDSAMYLCASSLGHSSGRYFYEQYFGPGTRLTVT.

The chain is built from TRBV29-1 and TRBJ1-5, with 8 bases aligning to TRBD1. CDR1 SQVTM and CDR2 ANQGSEA come from the germline V gene. The CDR3 length is 14 residues. J lost 0 bases, V lost 6 bases, and 4 bases had no gene match. Here the CDR3 reads CSVQDRGSNQPQHF. The CDR3 DNA reads TGCAGCGTCCAAGACAGGGGTAGCAATCAGCCCCAGCATTTT.

The chain recombines TRBV4-3 with TRBJ2-5, with 8 bases matching TRBD2. The germline gives CDR1 LGHNA, CDR2 YSLEER. This CDR3 contains 16 residues. J gave up 3 bases and V 1 base, and 7 bases lay outside the gene matches. The CDR3: CASSQGSIAGKETQYF. The CDR3 coding sequence is TGCGCCAGCAGCCAAGGGTCGATAGCGGGAAAAGAGACCCAGTACTTC.

The chain carries TRBV5-1 and TRBJ2-1; 13 nucleotides line up with TRBD2. Germline CDR1 and CDR2: SGHRS and YFSETQ. J gave up 2 bases and V 4 bases, and 3 bases lay outside the gene matches. The CDR3 runs to 16 residues. The CDR3 nucleotides are TGCGCCAGCAGCCGCGGACTAGCGGGAGCCTACAATGAGCAGTTCTTC. This codes for CASSRGLAGAYNEQFF.